This passage covers 27 T cell receptor beta chains from one sample sequenced in a study of cytomegalovirus exposure and HLA in healthy donors. The PCR was carried out with 60 Vbeta primers and 13 Jbeta primers. Repertoires were generated with immunoSEQ multiplex PCR, while TCRdb's copy carries only in-frame clones and drops some. The data show around 64,000 clones, about 85% seen once. The sample taken for sequencing was PBMCs. The origin of the receptors is a female donor in good health and CMV-seronegative.

This clone showed up just a few times. The J gene is TRBJ1-4, the V gene TRBV18; 8 bases map to TRBD1. J was trimmed by 4 bases and V by 3 bases; bases with no gene match: 7. Germline CDR1 and CDR2: KGHSH and LQKENI. The CDR3 has 16 residues. CDR3 in DNA: TGTGCCAGCTCACCTTTCGGACAGGGAAATAATGAAAAACTGTTTTTT. Its protein product is CASSPFGQGNNEKLFF.

V gene TRBV5-6 combines with J gene TRBJ2-2, with D unclear. Germline lookup yields CDR1 SGHDT and CDR2 YYEEEE. The length of the CDR3 is 15 residues. V was clipped by 0 bases and J by 13 bases, with 19 bases between them. The CDR3 DNA follows: TGTGCCAGCAGCTTGGCCTTGACCTCCAAACCGGGGCTGTTTTTT. Its translation: CASSLALTSKPGLFF.

The genes are TRBV6-1 and TRBJ2-3, with D uncertain. V dropped 6 bases and J dropped 4 bases, with 11 bases sitting between them. Germline V gene lookup returns CDR1 MNHNS and CDR2 SASEGT. The CDR3 consists of 13 residues. The CDR3 spells CASSVTGSDTQYF. The CDR3 DNA reads TGTGCCAGCAGCGTCACCGGGTCAGATACGCAGTATTTT.

This chain uses TRBV4-1 with TRBJ2-3, with 7 bases fitting TRBD1. CDR1 is MGHRA and CDR2 is YSYEKL in the germline V gene. With V trimmed by 4 bases and J by 0 bases, 7 bases remained unmatched. The CDR3 has 16 residues. CDR3 region: CASSLPRDRSTDTQYF. Written as DNA, the CDR3 is TGCGCCAGCAGCCTTCCCCGGGACAGAAGCACAGATACGCAGTATTTT.

The chain is built from TRBV30 and TRBJ2-7; possible D gene TRBD2, 5 bases. The V end was cut by 0 bases, the J end by 2 bases, with 14 bases between. The CDR3 covers 15 residues. The V gene's germline CDR1 is GTSNPN and CDR2 SVGIG (reference sequence). Here the CDR3 reads CAWSVNLGVAYEQYF. The CDR3 DNA is TGTGCCTGGAGTGTAAACCTCGGGGTCGCCTACGAGCAGTACTTC.

This rearrangement joins TRBV7-8 to TRBJ2-7, with D possibly being TRBD2 (6 bases). The V and J ends lost 1 base and 3 bases respectively, with 10 bases between them. The CDR3 totals 14 residues. The germline V gene encodes CDR1 SGHVS and CDR2 FQNEAQ. The CDR3 bases are TGTGCCAGCAGCTTAGGACTAGAGCTCTACGAGCAGTACTTC. The encoded protein is CASSLGLELYEQYF.

The table lists this clone with a count of one. This sequence joins TRBV18 and TRBJ1-5; TRBD1 aligns across 7 bases. The CDR3 covers 14 residues. Germline assignment: CDR1 KGHSH and CDR2 LQKENI. Trimming removed 6 bases from V and 10 bases from J; junction bases left unmatched: 12. CDR3 protein: CASSRGTDEIPQHF. DNA of the CDR3: TGTGCCAGCTCCCGAGGGACAGACGAGATACCCCAGCATTTT.

The chain links TRBV5-1 to TRBJ1-4; 7 bases are a match to TRBD1. This CDR3 is built from 16 residues. The V and J ends lost 0 bases and 4 bases, in that order; junction bases with no gene match: 6. The germline gives CDR1 SGHRS, CDR2 YFSETQ. The CDR3 bases are TGCGCCAGCAGCTTGGGGCTCGGGACAGATAATGAAAAACTGTTTTTT. Its protein is CASSLGLGTDNEKLFF.

The chain recombines TRBV7-6 with TRBJ2-1; TRBD1 agrees at 11 bases. Per germline, CDR1 SGHVS and CDR2 FNYEAQ. The CDR3 is 16 amino acids. The junction had 4 bases not matched to a gene; V was cut back by 0 bases and J by 6 bases. For the CDR3, the DNA is TGTGCCAGCAGCTTAGCGGCCGGGACAGGGGGCAATGAGCAGTTCTTC. This encodes CASSLAAGTGGNEQFF.

This chain uses TRBV5-1 with TRBJ2-7, with D unresolved. The V end was cut by 0 bases, the J end by 2 bases, with 12 bases between. Germline V gene lookup returns CDR1 SGHRS and CDR2 YFSETQ. The CDR3 extends over 15 amino acids. CDR3 sequence reads: CASSLVQASTYEQYF. CDR3 coding DNA: TGCGCCAGCAGCTTGGTGCAGGCATCGACCTACGAGCAGTACTTC.

The CDR3 sequence is CASSFTDNQPQHF. CDR3 nucleotide sequence: TGTGCCAGCAGCTTCACAGATAATCAGCCCCAGCATTTT. V gene TRBV7-2 combines with J gene TRBJ1-5; D is undetermined. Germline lookup yields CDR1 SGHTA and CDR2 FQGNSA. V was trimmed by 3 bases and J by 4 bases, leaving 7 bases between them. This CDR3 comprises 13 residues.

This clone was observed a handful of times. The rearrangement uses TRBV29-1 and TRBJ1-1; 8 bases are shared with TRBD1. The CDR3 has 14 residues. Germline V gene sequence: CDR1 SQVTM, CDR2 ANQGSEA. The V gene end was trimmed by 4 bases and the J gene end by 5 bases; junction bases not matched to a gene: 9. CDR3: CSVVQGARVTEAFF. The CDR3 DNA reads TGCAGCGTTGTGCAGGGGGCGAGGGTAACTGAAGCTTTCTTT.

The chain links TRBV2 to TRBJ2-5, with D perhaps matching TRBD2 (5 bases). Germline values: CDR1 SNHLY, CDR2 FYNNEI. The V gene lost 5 bases and the J gene lost 1 base, with 11 bases spanning the gap. The CDR3 length is 14 residues. CDR3 coding DNA: TGTGCCAGCAGTAACTCCGGGATCCAAGAGACCCAGTACTTC. Residues: CASSNSGIQETQYF.

The sample holds one count of this clone. This chain joins TRBV5-5 and TRBJ1-5; a possible D gene is TRBD1 (6 bases). The germline CDR1 and CDR2 sequences are SGHKS and YYEKEE (reference sequence). V was trimmed by 6 bases and J by 2 bases, leaving 21 bases between them. The CDR3 has 17 residues. The CDR3 region has the DNA TGTGCCAGCACCTTCCTTCCGAACAGGGTTGGCAATCAGCCCCAGCATTTT. It codes for CASTFLPNRVGNQPQHF.

This clone appeared a few times. The CDR3 DNA is TGTGCCACTAGGGACTACCTCTCCTACGAGCAGTACTTC. Its translation is CATRDYLSYEQYF. This chain uses TRBV6-6 with TRBJ2-7; 7 bases are a match to TRBD2. This CDR3 is 13 amino acids long. Germline V gives CDR1 MNHNY, CDR2 SVGAGI (reference sequence). V shed 10 bases, J shed 0 bases, and the junction held 6 bases outside the gene matches.

V and J are TRBV21-1 and TRBJ2-3; the D call TRBD2 from the table was never checked on the DNA. TRBV21-1 is deemed a pseudogene. The CDR3 extends over 17 amino acids. The CDR3 DNA reads as TGTGCCAGCAGCAAAGGAGGGCCCCTAGATTGCACAGATACGCAGTATTTT. It specifies CASSKGGPLDCTDTQYF.

V usage is TRBV6-5 and J usage is TRBJ1-5; 7 bases fit TRBD1. Per germline, CDR1 MNHEY and CDR2 SVGAGI. The CDR3 runs to 15 residues. V was pared by 6 bases and J by 1 base, with 6 bases of the junction left unmatched. CDR3 protein: CASRLRQGSNQPQHF. The CDR3 bases are TGTGCCAGCAGGCTTAGACAGGGAAGCAATCAGCCCCAGCATTTT.

The chain links TRBV5-4 to TRBJ2-2; TRBD1 matches 9 bases. The ends lost 10 bases at V and 6 bases at J; junction bases unmatched: 10. Germline assignment: CDR1 SGHNT and CDR2 YYREEE (reference sequence). The CDR3 length is 14 residues. CDR3 coding DNA: TGTGCCGGGACGAACAGGGGGCGCGCCGGGGAGCTGTTTTTT. The encoded protein is CAGTNRGRAGELFF. Variable domain in full (rest from reference TRBV5-4 and TRBJ2-2): ETGVTQSPTHLIKTRGQQVTLRCSSQSGHNTVSWYQQALGQGPQFIFQYYREEENGRGNFPPRFSGLQFPNYSSELNVNALELDDSALYLCAGTNRGRAGELFFGEGSRLTVL.

DNA of the CDR3: TGTGCCAGCAGGAGGATCACTGAAGCTTTCTTT. Translating it yields CASRRITEAFF. This sequence joins TRBV28 and TRBJ1-1; no clear D gene. The germline V and J ends were trimmed by 6 bases and 4 bases, with 6 bases remaining between them. The CDR3 length is 11 residues. Germline lookup yields CDR1 MDHEN and CDR2 SYDVKM.

J is TRBJ1-2 and V is TRBV7-3; D not resolved. CDR1 SGHTA and CDR2 FQGTGA come from the germline V gene. This CDR3 region has 15 residues. Trimming cost V 5 bases and J 7 bases, with 20 bases left between them. In DNA form, the CDR3 reads TGTGCCAGCAGCCCCGATCGGACCCGGGGAGGTGGCTACACCTTC. Protein: CASSPDRTRGGGYTF.

The chain carries TRBV6-5 and TRBJ2-7; 8 bases are shared with TRBD2. Germline V lookup: CDR1 MNHEY, CDR2 SVGAGI. CDR3 length equals 16 residues. J gave up 0 bases and V 3 bases, and 7 bases lay outside the gene matches. Here the CDR3 reads CASSYEAGVISYEQYF. CDR3 in DNA: TGTGCCAGCAGTTATGAAGCGGGGGTTATCTCCTACGAGCAGTACTTC.

With regard to this clone: Mismatch with germline at one junction end may stem from a read error. The chain links TRBV7-7 to TRBJ2-7, with D perhaps TRBD2 (6 bases). Germline V lookup: CDR1 SSHAT, CDR2 FNYEAQ (reference sequence). CDR3 length: 13 residues. The CDR3 region is CASSLEDGSEQYF. Written as DNA, the CDR3 is TGTGCTAGCAGCTTAGAGGACGGGAGCGAGCAGTACTTC. The whole variable domain, remainder taken from reference TRBV7-7 and TRBJ2-7, is GAGVSQSPRYKVTKRGQDVTLRCDPISSHATLYWYQQALGQGPEFLTYFNYEAQPDKSGLPSDRFSAERPEGSISTLTIQRTEQRDSAMYRCASSLEDGSEQYFGPGTRLTVT.

The chain has TRBV9 and TRBJ2-7; D uncertain. The CDR3 sequence is 16 residues long. The V end lost 0 bases, the J end lost 3 bases, and 16 bases lay between the germline ends. Per the germline V gene, CDR1 is SGDLS and CDR2 is YYNGEE. The CDR3 region is CASSVVRSSGRYEQYF. The CDR3 nucleotides read TGTGCCAGCAGCGTAGTTAGGTCCTCTGGGCGCTACGAGCAGTACTTC. Using reference TRBV9 and TRBJ2-7 for the parts outside the CDR3, the full variable domain is DSGVTQTPKHLITATGQRVTLRCSPRSGDLSVYWYQQSLDQGLQFLIQYYNGEERAKGNILERFSAQQFPDLHSELNLSSLELGDSALYFCASSVVRSSGRYEQYFGPGTRLTVT.

V usage is TRBV14 and J usage is TRBJ1-2; a possible D gene is TRBD1 (5 bases). This CDR3 is built from 15 residues. Trimming left V 0 bases short and J 8 bases short, with 16 bases between. CDR1 is SGHDN, CDR2 FVKESK, per germline. In DNA form, the CDR3 reads TGTGCCAGCAGCCAAGAGTTCAGGGCCGGCGGAGGCTACACCTTC. It codes for CASSQEFRAGGGYTF.

The chain carries TRBV11-2 and TRBJ1-1; tentative D call: TRBD1 (5 bases). Germline loops: CDR1 SGHAT, CDR2 FQNNGV. The CDR3 sequence is 15 residues long. Trimming stripped 0 bases from V and 4 bases from J, with 12 bases between. The CDR3 sequence is CASSLEGARSTEAFF. Written as DNA, the CDR3 is TGTGCCAGCAGCTTAGAAGGGGCGCGGAGCACTGAAGCTTTCTTT.

In this sample, this clone turned up once. This chain uses TRBV6-4 with TRBJ2-7; D gene ambiguous. Germline V gives CDR1 MRHNA, CDR2 SNTAGT. The CDR3 has 18 residues. Trimming took 2 bases from V and 3 from J, leaving 23 bases between them. The CDR3 is CASSDRVQKTECLYEQYF. DNA for the CDR3: TGTGCCAGCAGTGACCGAGTACAGAAAACAGAGTGCCTCTACGAGCAGTACTTC.

CDR3 nucleotide sequence: TGTGCCAGTAGTATCTGGGGGCCAGGGGGTGAAAAACTGTTTTTT. This sequence encodes CASSIWGPGGEKLFF. J is TRBJ1-4 and V is TRBV19; TRBD1 matches at 7 bases. From germline, CDR1 is LNHDA and CDR2 SQIVND (reference sequence). The CDR3 consists of 15 residues. The junction had 8 bases not matched to a gene; V was cut back by 3 bases and J by 7 bases. Full variable domain (outside the CDR3, taken from reference TRBV19 and TRBJ1-4): DGGITQSPKYLFRKEGQNVTLSCEQNLNHDAMYWYRQDPGQGLRLIYYSQIVNDFQKGDIAEGYSVSREKKESFPLTVTSAQKNPTAFYLCASSIWGPGGEKLFFGSGTQLSVL.